The text below deals with one TCR beta chain. Reverse transcribing all isolated RNA meant expressed TCRB transcripts were sequenced. TCRdb's table, derived via immunoSEQ multiplex PCR, lists solely in-frame clones and lacks some. The sample records hundreds of thousands of clones, around 10% being singletons. V lost 1 base, J lost 2 bases, and 9 bases lay in between. CDR1 and CDR2 from the germline V gene are SGHDT and YYEEEE. The CDR3 length is 15 residues. The sample comes from a study of beta chain features in type 1 diabetes. The material sequenced was naive CD4+ T cells from blood. This rearrangement joins TRBV5-6 to TRBJ2-2; no definite D call. This TCR derives from a woman aged 30 to 39 in good health. CDR3 loop: CASSLFLSNTGELFF. The CDR3 DNA reads as TGTGCCAGCAGCTTGTTCCTATCCAACACCGGGGAGCTGTTTTTT.